A selection of T cell receptor beta chains follows, all from one sample in a study of beta chain features in type 1 diabetes. The repertoire was sequenced with immunoSEQ multiplex PCR; TCRdb's copy has only in-frame clones and lacks some. Found here are about 930,000 clones, roughly 16% of them singletons; the top ten hold 0.02% to 0.03%. Sequencing used naive CD4+ T cells from blood. The receptors originated from a woman under 30 in good health. Both conserved end residues are part of each CDR3. Each record gives: J gene, clone size, V gene, D gene, CDR3 length, CDR3 protein, CDR3 DNA. A D gene is named only where the DNA matches it firmly. A row's size may be missing; if present it is once, few, many or a size class.

>TRBJ2-3|.|TRBV15|.|15
CATSRGPEGTDTQYF
TGTGCCACCAGCAGAGGTCCTGAGGGTACAGATACGCAGTATTTT
>TRBJ1-2|few|TRBV11-2|.|17
CASSLFGAIGSPYGYTF
TGTGCCAGCAGCTTATTTGGAGCAATTGGGAGCCCCTATGGCTACACCTTC
>TRBJ2-6|.|TRBV4-1|.|19
CASSQAPRVGRSGANVLTF
TGCGCCAGCAGCCAAGCGCCGAGAGTCGGACGCTCTGGGGCCAACGTCCTGACTTTC
>TRBJ1-4|many|TRBV15|.|12
CATSREAWGLFF
TGTGCCACCAGCAGAGAGGCCTGGGGGCTGTTTTTT
>TRBJ2-1|many|TRBV28|.|13
CASIRAPTDEQFF
TGTGCCAGCATCCGCGCCCCGACGGATGAGCAGTTCTTC
>TRBJ1-1|.|TRBV7-2|TRBD1|14
CASSLTGGAAEAFF
TGTGCCAGCAGCTTAACAGGGGGCGCCGCTGAAGCTTTCTTT
>TRBJ1-4|.|TRBV7-2|.|15
CASSLVAGDNEKLFF
TGTGCCAGCAGCTTAGTGGCAGGAGATAATGAAAAACTGTTTTTT
>TRBJ2-2|.|TRBV7-2|TRBD2|18
CASSLRAPGLVNTGELFF
TGTGCCAGCAGCTTACGGGCCCCGGGACTAGTAAACACCGGGGAGCTGTTTTTT
>TRBJ2-5|few|TRBV7-3|.|13
CASSLTDQETQYF
TGTGCCAGCAGCTTAACGGACCAAGAGACCCAGTACTTC
>TRBJ2-2|.|TRBV9|.|15
CASSVGGGRTGELFF
TGTGCCAGCAGCGTAGGAGGGGGAAGAACCGGGGAGCTGTTTTTT
>TRBJ2-5|.|TRBV29-1|.|11
CSVRVGETQYF
TGCAGCGTTCGGGTGGGGGAGACCCAGTACTTC
>TRBJ1-2|.|TRBV29-1|.|15
CSVGRGYNTNYGYTF
TGCAGCGTTGGAAGGGGGTACAACACTAACTATGGCTACACCTTC
>TRBJ2-1|.|TRBV18|TRBD2|17
CASSPILGTSGKDEQFF
TGTGCCAGCTCACCGATCTTAGGGACTAGCGGGAAGGATGAGCAGTTCTTC
>TRBJ1-2|.|TRBV6-5|.|14
CASSYSLDDYGYTF
TGTGCCAGCAGTTACTCACTCGACGACTATGGCTACACCTTC
>TRBJ2-1|few|TRBV4-2|.|14
CASSRGTEYNEQFF
TGTGCCAGCAGCCGAGGGACGGAATACAATGAGCAGTTCTTC
>TRBJ2-3|few|TRBV7-2|TRBD2|18
CASSVLGRTSGNTDTQYF
TGTGCCAGCAGCGTACTTGGTAGGACTAGCGGGAACACAGATACGCAGTATTTT
>TRBJ1-3|once|TRBV7-9|.|14
CASSTPGSGNTIYF
TGTGCCAGCAGCACCCCCGGATCTGGAAACACCATATATTTT
>TRBJ1-2|few|TRBV6-6|TRBD1|15
CASSYVAGGDDGYTF
TGTGCCAGCAGTTACGTGGCAGGGGGGGACGATGGCTACACCTTC
>TRBJ2-2|.|TRBV5-1|TRBD1|15
CASSLEQGDTGELFF
TGCGCCAGCAGCTTGGAACAGGGGGACACCGGGGAGCTGTTTTTT
>TRBJ2-1|few|TRBV20-1|.|11
CSARGGAREFF
TGCAGTGCCCGAGGGGGGGCCCGCGAGTTCTTC
>TRBJ2-7|few|TRBV10-3|.|14
CAISDDREVNEQYF
TGTGCCATCAGTGATGACAGGGAGGTCAACGAGCAGTACTTC
>TRBJ1-2|few|TRBV5-4|.|14
CASSLVNAVGGYTF
TGTGCCAGCAGCTTGGTCAACGCCGTAGGTGGCTACACCTTC
>TRBJ2-3|.|TRBV6-6|TRBD2|16
CASSPLAGGPSDTQYF
TGTGCCAGCAGTCCCTTAGCGGGAGGGCCCTCAGATACGCAGTATTTT
>TRBJ2-7|.|TRBV28|TRBD2|14
CASSFSTSGYEQYF
TGTGCCAGCAGTTTTTCGACTAGCGGGTACGAGCAGTACTTC
>TRBJ2-2|few|TRBV6-6|TRBD1|16
CASSSDRNINTGELFF
TGTGCCAGCAGTTCGGACAGGAACATCAACACCGGGGAGCTGTTTTTT
>TRBJ2-1|few|TRBV7-3|TRBD1|15
CASSWDRVHYNEQFF
TGTGCCAGCAGCTGGGACAGGGTCCACTACAATGAGCAGTTCTTC
>TRBJ2-7|.|TRBV18|.|13
CASSVGQTREQYF
TGTGCCAGCTCAGTCGGCCAGACAAGGGAGCAGTACTTC
>TRBJ2-1|.|TRBV5-1|TRBD1|15
CASRTGTGPYTEQFF
TGCGCCAGCAGGACCGGGACAGGGCCATACACTGAGCAGTTCTTC
>TRBJ2-1|few|TRBV5-4|TRBD1|16
CASSFSGGVGYNEQFF
TGTGCCAGCAGCTTTTCAGGGGGCGTAGGGTACAATGAGCAGTTCTTC
>TRBJ2-7|.|TRBV28|.|15
CASKQAGPSSYEQYF
TGTGCCAGCAAACAAGCGGGTCCGTCCTCCTACGAGCAGTACTTC
>TRBJ2-7|.|TRBV7-8|.|16
CASSAYRGGGSYEQYF
TGTGCCAGCAGCGCCTACAGGGGGGGCGGTTCCTACGAGCAGTACTTC
>TRBJ2-5|.|TRBV10-3|.|15
CAISESTGAGETQYF
TGTGCCATCAGTGAGTCGACCGGGGCCGGAGAGACCCAGTACTTC
>TRBJ2-5|.|TRBV5-1|TRBD1|15
CASSPDRGRLETQYF
TGCGCCAGCAGCCCAGACAGGGGGAGGTTGGAGACCCAGTACTTC
>TRBJ2-7|few|TRBV9|.|15
CASSVEGVGSYEQYF
TGTGCCAGCAGCGTAGAAGGGGTTGGCTCCTACGAGCAGTACTTC
>TRBJ2-5|.|TRBV7-2|.|15
CASSPRRAVMETQYF
TGTGCCAGCAGCCCACGGCGCGCGGTTATGGAGACCCAGTACTTC
>TRBJ2-7|.|TRBV28|.|15
CASTTSTGFRGEQYF
TGTGCCAGCACCACTTCCACAGGGTTCAGGGGCGAGCAGTACTTC
>TRBJ2-1|few|TRBV11-2|TRBD1|15
CASSIGTGEYNEQFF
TGTGCCAGCAGTATCGGGACAGGGGAATACAATGAGCAGTTCTTC
>TRBJ2-7|few|TRBV9|TRBD2|16
CASSVSSGGSAYEQYF
TGTGCCAGCAGCGTTTCTAGCGGGGGATCCGCCTACGAGCAGTACTTC
>TRBJ2-1|.|TRBV19|.|15
CASSRTDYSYNKQFF
TGTGCCAGTAGTAGGACCGATTACTCCTACAATAAGCAGTTCTTC
>TRBJ2-1|.|TRBV7-2|.|12
CASSPSMDEQFF
TGTGCCAGCAGCCCGTCCATGGATGAGCAGTTCTTC
>TRBJ1-4|.|TRBV7-9|.|16
CASSLVWWTANEKLFF
TGTGCCAGCAGCTTAGTATGGTGGACAGCGAATGAAAAACTGTTTTTT
>TRBJ2-5|few|TRBV25-1|TRBD2|14
CASSDRLAGETQYF
TGTGCCAGCAGTGATCGCCTAGCGGGAGAGACCCAGTACTTC
>TRBJ1-5|.|TRBV19|.|14
CASSMTGGYQPQHF
TGTGCCAGTAGTATGACGGGGGGGTATCAGCCCCAGCATTTT
>TRBJ2-1|few|TRBV7-2|TRBD2|16
CASSLVGGGRGNEQFF
TGTGCCAGCAGCTTAGTTGGTGGCGGGAGGGGCAATGAGCAGTTCTTC
>TRBJ1-1|.|TRBV28|TRBD1|14
CASSFGTVNTEAFF
TGTGCCAGCAGTTTTGGGACAGTGAACACTGAAGCTTTCTTT
>TRBJ2-2|few|TRBV6-1|TRBD2|14
CASKAGVSTGELFF
TGTGCCAGCAAGGCGGGAGTGAGCACCGGGGAGCTGTTTTTT
>TRBJ2-1|.|TRBV4-2|TRBD2|15
CASSPHSGRANEQFF
TGTGCCAGCAGCCCTCACAGCGGGAGGGCCAATGAGCAGTTCTTC